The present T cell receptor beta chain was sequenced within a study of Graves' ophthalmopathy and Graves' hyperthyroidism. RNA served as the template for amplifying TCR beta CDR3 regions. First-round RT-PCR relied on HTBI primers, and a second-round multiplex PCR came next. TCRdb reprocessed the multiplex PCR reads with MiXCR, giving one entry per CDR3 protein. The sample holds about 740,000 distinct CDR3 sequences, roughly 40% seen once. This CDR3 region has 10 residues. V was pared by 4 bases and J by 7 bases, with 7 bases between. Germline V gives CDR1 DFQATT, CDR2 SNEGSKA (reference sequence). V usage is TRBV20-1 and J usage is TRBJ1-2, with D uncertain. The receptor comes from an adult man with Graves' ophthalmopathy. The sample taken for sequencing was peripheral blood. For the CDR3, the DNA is TGCAGTGCTACAGAGGGTGGCTACACCTTC. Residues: CSATEGGYTF.